The 5 T cell receptor beta chains below all came from one sample that was sequenced in a study of T cells in Graves' hyperthyroidism and ophthalmopathy. From RNA transcripts, TCR beta CDR3 regions were amplified. The study used the HTBI primer set for a first-round RT-PCR of the TCR CDR3. TCRdb recomputed calls from the multiplex PCR reads with MiXCR, one row per CDR3 protein. Here the sample spans approximately 590,000 distinct CDR3 sequences, more than 15% being singletons. The sequencing input was blood. These receptors came from a woman aged 25 to 39 with Graves' hyperthyroidism.

This clonotype was observed a handful of times. This rearrangement joins TRBV24-1 to TRBJ1-1; weak D call: TRBD1 (5 bases). Per the germline V gene, CDR1 is KGHDR and CDR2 is SFDVKD. V lost 8 bases, J lost 5 bases, and 11 bases lay in between. The CDR3 contains 12 residues. The CDR3 DNA reads TGTGCCACCAAATCAGCAGGGACTGAAGCTTTCTTT. It codes for CATKSAGTEAFF.

As to this clonotype: The junction does not match germline at one end; this may be a read error. The chain recombines TRBV3-1 with TRBJ2-3; tentatively, D is TRBD2 (7 bases). Germline CDR1 reads LGHDT; CDR2 reads YNNKEL (reference sequence). This CDR3 is built from 14 residues. The CDR3 DNA is TGTGTCAGCAGCCAAGGGGGGGCCCCAGATACGCAGTATTTT. Translated, it gives CVSSQGGAPDTQYF.

This clonotype was seen repeatedly, ten times or more. V gene TRBV11-1 combines with J gene TRBJ1-1; perhaps TRBD1 as D (6 bases). Trimming cost V 2 bases and J 4 bases, with 11 bases left between them. CDR3 length: 14 amino acids. From germline, CDR1 is SGHAT and CDR2 FQDESV (reference sequence). As DNA, the CDR3 is TGTGCCAGCAGCTTACTCAGGGGCTCCACTGAAGCTTTCTTT. Residues: CASSLLRGSTEAFF.

This clonotype was seen ten or more times. This chain uses TRBV12-3 or TRBV12-4 with TRBJ2-1; 13 bases are a match to TRBD2. V dropped 1 base and J dropped 5; count of bases not matched to a gene: 5. CDR3 size: 17 residues. The CDR3 DNA follows: TGTGCCAGCAGTTTAGGACTAGCGGGAGGCTTAAACAATGAGCAGTTCTTC. Translating gives CASSLGLAGGLNNEQFF.

Concerning this clonotype: Being one base from a much bigger clone, this may be a read error. The chain joins TRBV11-2 to TRBJ2-2; tentatively, D is TRBD2 (6 bases). The CDR3 sequence is 16 residues long. Looked up from germline, CDR1 is SGHAT and CDR2 is FQNNGV. CDR3 sequence (DNA): TGTGCCAGCAGCTTAATTAGCGGAGCGAACACCGGGGAGCCGTTTTTT. Protein sequence: CASSLISGANTGEPFF.